Here is one TCR beta chain with its context. Its antigen is still unknown. The data were obtained in a study of OX40 agonist ivuxolimab in advanced cancers. At the level of the study: The dose-escalation cohort was roughly 84% male, with a mean age of approximately 62 years, ranging roughly 23 to 79.

Produced via immunoSEQ multiplex PCR; TCRdb's table is partial and in-frame only. The profile shows under 80,000 clones, approximately 88% of them singletons. The study, taken as a whole, reports: The 0.1-3.0 mg/kg partial responders had among the lowest clonal expansion. Researchers report that CD8+ T cells had, on average, more expanded clones than CD4+.

The ends were cut back, 2 bases at V and 3 bases at J, with 8 bases in the middle. The germline V gene encodes CDR1 MNHNS and CDR2 SASEGT. The length of the CDR3 is 13 residues. Autoimmune disease history or systemic immunosuppression led to patients being barred. The sample was CD4+ or CD8+ T cells sorted from blood, taken in a trial of the OX40 agonist ivuxolimab. The receptor's source is an adult with an advanced solid tumor such as melanoma, head and neck, liver or kidney cancer. The chain has TRBV6-1 and TRBJ2-7, with D tentatively TRBD1 (6 bases). The CDR3 DNA follows: TGTGCCAGCAGTGAAAGGACAGACTACGAGCAGTACTTC. This translates into CASSERTDYEQYF.